This record looks at one T cell receptor beta chain sequence and its context. This same CDR3 is encoded by further DNA sequences in the sample. The sample is drawn from a study of control samples from healthy donors and cancer patients. Produced via immunoSEQ multiplex PCR; TCRdb's table is partial and in-frame only. The data contain about 170,000 clones, 70% to 90% of them singletons. The V segment lost 5 bases and the J segment 0 bases; nucleotides outside the gene matches: 4. The CDR3 spans 15 residues. Germline V lookup: CDR1 SEHNR, CDR2 FQNEAQ (reference sequence). Input material: blood. The sequence came from a man aged 25-45 years in good health. The chain has TRBV7-9 and TRBJ1-5; TRBD1 matches 7 bases. The CDR3 DNA reads TGTGCCAGCAGCCCGGGACAGAATAGCAATCAGCCCCAGCATTTT. Its protein is CASSPGQNSNQPQHF.